Here is one T cell receptor (beta chain) with its context. There are 14 residues in the CDR3. CDR1 and CDR2 (germline): SQVTM, ANQGSEA. Trimming cost V 6 bases and J 7 bases, with 22 bases left between them. The data were taken from a study of blood T cell repertoires in COVID-19. Study-level information: Material from acute and convalescent COVID-19 was sourced from the United States, Italy and Spain. From T cells, B-cell-depleted T cells, or PBMCs came the material, which was cDNA or gDNA.

Produced via immunoSEQ multiplex PCR; TCRdb's table is partial and in-frame only. The sample has fewer than 250,000 clones, under 90% seen once. In assigning cohorts, the study relied on participant-reported clinical history. Sequencing was performed on PBMCs or T cells enriched from blood (not recorded which). The clonotype comes from a woman between 40 and 50 years old who had been exposed to COVID-19. The V call is TRBV29-1, the J call TRBJ2-7; weak D call: TRBD2 (5 bases). The CDR3 is CSVESYDGGREQYF. The CDR3 bases are TGCAGCGTGGAGAGTTACGATGGAGGACGAGAGCAGTACTTC.